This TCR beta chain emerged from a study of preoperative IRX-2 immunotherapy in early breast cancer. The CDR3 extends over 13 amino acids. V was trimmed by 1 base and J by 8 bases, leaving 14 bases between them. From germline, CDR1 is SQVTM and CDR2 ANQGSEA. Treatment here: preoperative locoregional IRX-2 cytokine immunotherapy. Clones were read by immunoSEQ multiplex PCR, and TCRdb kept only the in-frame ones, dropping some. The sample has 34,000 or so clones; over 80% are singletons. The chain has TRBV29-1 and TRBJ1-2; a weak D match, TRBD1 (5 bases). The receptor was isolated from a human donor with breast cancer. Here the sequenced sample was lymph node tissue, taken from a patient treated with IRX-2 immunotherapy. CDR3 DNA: TGCAGCGTTGAAGTTGGGATAGGGACCGGCTACACCTTC. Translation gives CSVEVGIGTGYTF.